Listed below are T cell receptor beta chains from one sample, sequenced in a study of graft-versus-host responses after intestinal transplantation. Their antigens remain unidentified. Some clones are missing from TCRdb's copy, which holds only in-frame ones; the method was immunoSEQ multiplex PCR. This sample has around 90,000 clones; approximately 92% occur once, and the top ten carry approximately 1.1%. The sequencing used unstimulated CD8+ T cells sorted from spleen or lymph node cells, collected before transplant. The receptor set was obtained from a human donor who was the organ donor for an intestinal transplant. The CDR3 runs from the conserved cysteine through the conserved F or W. The order of the fields is D gene, J gene, clone size, V gene, CDR3 DNA, CDR3 protein. The D gene is left open where the match is weak. Some rows mark clone size as missing; the rest say once, few, many or name a class of expanded clone.

d_call: .; j_call: TRBJ1-1; clone_size: .; v_call: TRBV5-4; cdr3_nt: TGTGCCAGCAGCGTCTTGAACACTGAAGCTTTCTTT; cdr3_aa: CASSVLNTEAFF
d_call: .; j_call: TRBJ2-7; clone_size: .; v_call: TRBV9; cdr3_nt: TGTGCCAGCAGCGTTGGGTCCTCGGAGTACGAGCAGTACTTC; cdr3_aa: CASSVGSSEYEQYF
d_call: TRBD2; j_call: TRBJ2-7; clone_size: .; v_call: TRBV7-6; cdr3_nt: TGTGCCAGCAGCCTGGGAGCGGGGGCCCCCGACGAGCAGTACTTC; cdr3_aa: CASSLGAGAPDEQYF
d_call: TRBD1; j_call: TRBJ1-1; clone_size: .; v_call: TRBV9; cdr3_nt: TGTGCCAGCAGCGCGGGGACAGGGTTCGGGAACACTGAAGCTTTCTTT; cdr3_aa: CASSAGTGFGNTEAFF
d_call: TRBD1; j_call: TRBJ1-4; clone_size: .; v_call: TRBV10-3; cdr3_nt: TGTGCCATCAGTCCAAGGGACAGCAACGAAAAACTGTTTTTT; cdr3_aa: CAISPRDSNEKLFF
d_call: .; j_call: TRBJ1-1; clone_size: .; v_call: TRBV7-3; cdr3_nt: TGTGCCAGCAGCCCATGGGCGCCAGGCATGAACACTGAAGCTTTCTTT; cdr3_aa: CASSPWAPGMNTEAFF
d_call: .; j_call: TRBJ2-7; clone_size: once; v_call: TRBV7-9; cdr3_nt: TGTGCCAGCAGCTACGGGGGAACCTACGAGCAGTACTTC; cdr3_aa: CASSYGGTYEQYF
d_call: TRBD2; j_call: TRBJ2-1; clone_size: .; v_call: TRBV9; cdr3_nt: TGTGCCAGCAGCGTAGAGGGTAGCGGGGGGGGTTACAATGAGCAGTTCTTC; cdr3_aa: CASSVEGSGGGYNEQFF
d_call: .; j_call: TRBJ1-1; clone_size: .; v_call: TRBV2; cdr3_nt: TGTGCCAGCAGTGGCTTAGGGGACACGAGAGCTTTCTTT; cdr3_aa: CASSGLGDTRAFF
d_call: .; j_call: TRBJ2-3; clone_size: .; v_call: TRBV9; cdr3_nt: TGTGCCAGCAGCGCTTCCCTACAGGTCGCGCAGTATTTT; cdr3_aa: CASSASLQVAQYF
d_call: TRBD2; j_call: TRBJ2-3; clone_size: .; v_call: TRBV10-3; cdr3_nt: TGTGCCATCAGTCTAGCGGGGGGCACCCAACGCACAGATACGCAGTATTTT; cdr3_aa: CAISLAGGTQRTDTQYF
d_call: .; j_call: TRBJ1-3; clone_size: .; v_call: TRBV6-1; cdr3_nt: TGTGCCAGCCTAGACGTAGCTTACACCATATATTTT; cdr3_aa: CASLDVAYTIYF
d_call: TRBD2; j_call: TRBJ2-7; clone_size: .; v_call: TRBV6-5; cdr3_nt: TGTGCCAGCAGTTACCCGGGGGGGGTGGAGCAGTACTTC; cdr3_aa: CASSYPGGVEQYF
d_call: TRBD1; j_call: TRBJ2-7; clone_size: .; v_call: TRBV5-1; cdr3_nt: TGCGCCAGCAGCTTTCCGGGACAGGGCTCCTACGAGCAGTACTTC; cdr3_aa: CASSFPGQGSYEQYF
d_call: .; j_call: TRBJ1-1; clone_size: few; v_call: TRBV6-5; cdr3_nt: TGTGCCAGCAGTTCAAGCGTGGGGGCCACTGAAGCTTTCTTT; cdr3_aa: CASSSSVGATEAFF
d_call: .; j_call: TRBJ2-7; clone_size: once; v_call: TRBV19; cdr3_nt: TGTGCCAGTAGTCCATTACGTGGAGGAGAAACCTACGAGCAGTACTTC; cdr3_aa: CASSPLRGGETYEQYF
d_call: .; j_call: TRBJ1-1; clone_size: once; v_call: TRBV27; cdr3_nt: TGTGCCAGCAGTCTATTAGGGGGGAACACTGAAGCTTTCTTT; cdr3_aa: CASSLLGGNTEAFF
d_call: TRBD1; j_call: TRBJ2-1; clone_size: .; v_call: TRBV7-6; cdr3_nt: TGTGCCAGCAGCTATGGGACAGGTCACAATGAGCAGTTCTTC; cdr3_aa: CASSYGTGHNEQFF
d_call: .; j_call: TRBJ2-1; clone_size: .; v_call: TRBV27; cdr3_nt: TGTGCCAGCACCCCCCTAAAGTCAGGCTCCTACAATGAGCAGTTCTTC; cdr3_aa: CASTPLKSGSYNEQFF
d_call: TRBD1; j_call: TRBJ1-1; clone_size: .; v_call: TRBV27; cdr3_nt: TGTGCCAGCAGTTTATCGCCCTCGGGACAGGGAGCTTTCTTT; cdr3_aa: CASSLSPSGQGAFF
d_call: .; j_call: TRBJ2-2; clone_size: .; v_call: TRBV14; cdr3_nt: TGTGCCAGCAGCCCCAGCGCGAGAGTTTTTGCCGGGGAGCTGTTTTTT; cdr3_aa: CASSPSARVFAGELFF
d_call: .; j_call: TRBJ1-2; clone_size: .; v_call: TRBV19; cdr3_nt: TGTGCCAGTAGTAATAGCCCCTATGGCTACACCTTC; cdr3_aa: CASSNSPYGYTF
d_call: .; j_call: TRBJ2-7; clone_size: .; v_call: TRBV7-9; cdr3_nt: TGTGCCAGCAGCCAAGATGCAGGGCTTGAGCTATACGAGCAGTACTTC; cdr3_aa: CASSQDAGLELYEQYF
d_call: TRBD2; j_call: TRBJ2-7; clone_size: .; v_call: TRBV4-3; cdr3_nt: TGCGCCAGCAGCCCCCACCGACTTTCTAGCGGGAAGGGCTACGAGCAGTACTTC; cdr3_aa: CASSPHRLSSGKGYEQYF
d_call: .; j_call: TRBJ1-5; clone_size: .; v_call: TRBV11-2; cdr3_nt: TGTGCCAGCAGCCGGGGAGGGAAAAGAGGTTATCAGCCCCAGCATTTT; cdr3_aa: CASSRGGKRGYQPQHF
d_call: .; j_call: TRBJ2-7; clone_size: medium-sized; v_call: TRBV27; cdr3_nt: TGTGCCAGCAGACTTGACAGCTCCTACGAGCAGTACTTC; cdr3_aa: CASRLDSSYEQYF
d_call: .; j_call: TRBJ1-3; clone_size: .; v_call: TRBV27; cdr3_nt: TGTGCCAGCAGGGGGTCAGCGGGCGCTGGAAACACCATATATTTT; cdr3_aa: CASRGSAGAGNTIYF
d_call: TRBD1; j_call: TRBJ1-2; clone_size: .; v_call: TRBV7-9; cdr3_nt: TGTGCCAGCAGCTTCGGGACAGGGAGGGGATCTAACTATGGCTACACCTTC; cdr3_aa: CASSFGTGRGSNYGYTF
d_call: TRBD1; j_call: TRBJ1-2; clone_size: .; v_call: TRBV6-5; cdr3_nt: TGTGCCAGCAGTTATACAGGGGATAGCCATGGCTACACCTTC; cdr3_aa: CASSYTGDSHGYTF
d_call: .; j_call: TRBJ1-1; clone_size: .; v_call: TRBV4-3; cdr3_nt: TGCGCCAGCAGCCCCTCTGGAGGGAGGGGCACTGAAGCTTTCTTT; cdr3_aa: CASSPSGGRGTEAFF
d_call: TRBD2; j_call: TRBJ2-5; clone_size: .; v_call: TRBV28; cdr3_nt: TGTGCCACAGGGCGGGAGCAGACAGAGACCCAGTACTTC; cdr3_aa: CATGREQTETQYF
d_call: TRBD2; j_call: TRBJ2-1; clone_size: .; v_call: TRBV6-5; cdr3_nt: TGTGCCAGCAGTCCCGGCGGGAGGTCCTCTGAGCAGTTCTTC; cdr3_aa: CASSPGGRSSEQFF
d_call: .; j_call: TRBJ1-2; clone_size: .; v_call: TRBV9; cdr3_nt: TGTGCCAGCAGCCCCCGCACAGGCCCTTCCTTCTATGGCTACACCTTC; cdr3_aa: CASSPRTGPSFYGYTF
d_call: TRBD2; j_call: TRBJ2-3; clone_size: .; v_call: TRBV4-2; cdr3_nt: TGTGCCAGCAGCCAAAGTCCCGGGACTAGTGCTGGTCCGTATTTT; cdr3_aa: CASSQSPGTSAGPYF
d_call: .; j_call: TRBJ1-3; clone_size: .; v_call: TRBV7-6; cdr3_nt: TGTGCCAGCAGCTTCCCCGACTCAAGCTCTGGAAACACCATATATTTT; cdr3_aa: CASSFPDSSSGNTIYF
d_call: TRBD2; j_call: TRBJ2-1; clone_size: .; v_call: TRBV5-6; cdr3_nt: TGTGCCAGCAGCCCTGACATAGGCGGGAGCCTCGATGGGGAAGAGCAGTTCTTC; cdr3_aa: CASSPDIGGSLDGEEQFF
d_call: TRBD1; j_call: TRBJ1-2; clone_size: .; v_call: TRBV5-6; cdr3_nt: TGTGCCAGCAGCCCCGGGACAGGGGTTTATGGCTACACCTTC; cdr3_aa: CASSPGTGVYGYTF
d_call: TRBD1; j_call: TRBJ1-4; clone_size: .; v_call: TRBV27; cdr3_nt: TGTGCCAGCGGAAGTCGGACAGGGGCAGATGAAAAACTGTTTTTT; cdr3_aa: CASGSRTGADEKLFF
d_call: .; j_call: TRBJ2-1; clone_size: .; v_call: TRBV29-1; cdr3_nt: TGCAGCGGGAGGGCTTGGGACAGCTACAATGAGCAGTTCTTC; cdr3_aa: CSGRAWDSYNEQFF
d_call: TRBD1; j_call: TRBJ2-7; clone_size: once; v_call: TRBV20-1; cdr3_nt: TGCAGTGCTACGACAGGGCCCGAGCAGTACTTC; cdr3_aa: CSATTGPEQYF
d_call: .; j_call: TRBJ2-5; clone_size: .; v_call: TRBV19; cdr3_nt: TGTGCCAGTAGTACCTGGTCCCGGGAGACCCAGTACTTC; cdr3_aa: CASSTWSRETQYF
d_call: .; j_call: TRBJ2-2; clone_size: .; v_call: TRBV29-1; cdr3_nt: TGCAGCGTTGGAGCGGACACCGGGGAGCTGTTTTTT; cdr3_aa: CSVGADTGELFF
d_call: .; j_call: TRBJ2-7; clone_size: .; v_call: TRBV28; cdr3_nt: TGTGCCAGCAGCCCGCGGGTGGGGTACGAGCAGTACTTC; cdr3_aa: CASSPRVGYEQYF
d_call: TRBD2; j_call: TRBJ2-5; clone_size: .; v_call: TRBV5-6; cdr3_nt: TGTGCCAGCAGCAACCGGACTAGCGTCGGATGGGGGACCCAGTACTTC; cdr3_aa: CASSNRTSVGWGTQYF
d_call: TRBD1; j_call: TRBJ2-3; clone_size: .; v_call: TRBV9; cdr3_nt: TGTGCCAGCAGCGTGGGACAGGGCCCAGATACGCAGTATTTT; cdr3_aa: CASSVGQGPDTQYF
d_call: .; j_call: TRBJ1-3; clone_size: .; v_call: TRBV4-3; cdr3_nt: TGCGCCAGCAGCCGTATAGTTCACTCTGGAAACACCATATATTTT; cdr3_aa: CASSRIVHSGNTIYF
d_call: .; j_call: TRBJ1-5; clone_size: .; v_call: TRBV5-6; cdr3_nt: TGTGCCAGCAGCTGGGGGGGCGGGACTATTAATCAGCCCCAGCATTTT; cdr3_aa: CASSWGGGTINQPQHF
d_call: .; j_call: TRBJ2-1; clone_size: .; v_call: TRBV29-1; cdr3_nt: TGCAGCGTTGTTTTTATGGCCCCTAGAAGGTACAATGAGCAGTTCTTC; cdr3_aa: CSVVFMAPRRYNEQFF
d_call: TRBD1; j_call: TRBJ2-7; clone_size: .; v_call: TRBV5-1; cdr3_nt: TGCGCCAGCAGCTACAGACAGGGCTCCTACGAGCAGTACTTC; cdr3_aa: CASSYRQGSYEQYF
d_call: TRBD2; j_call: TRBJ2-5; clone_size: .; v_call: TRBV19; cdr3_nt: TGTGCCAGTAGTATAGTTCCGAGCGGGGGGCTAGAGACCCAGTACTTC; cdr3_aa: CASSIVPSGGLETQYF
d_call: .; j_call: TRBJ2-1; clone_size: .; v_call: TRBV9; cdr3_nt: TGTGCCAGCAGCGTCCGGGACTCCTACAATGAGCAGTTCTTC; cdr3_aa: CASSVRDSYNEQFF
d_call: TRBD1; j_call: TRBJ1-1; clone_size: .; v_call: TRBV4-1; cdr3_nt: TGCGCCAGCAGCCAAGGGGACAGACCTACGGCTTTCTTT; cdr3_aa: CASSQGDRPTAFF
d_call: .; j_call: TRBJ1-6; clone_size: .; v_call: TRBV30; cdr3_nt: TGTGCCTGGAGTTCAGGGATCCACTATAATTCACCCCTCCACTTT; cdr3_aa: CAWSSGIHYNSPLHF
d_call: .; j_call: TRBJ2-2; clone_size: .; v_call: TRBV29-1; cdr3_nt: TGCAGCGTGGGACGGGACAGCGGGCCCGGGGAGCTGTTTTTT; cdr3_aa: CSVGRDSGPGELFF
d_call: .; j_call: TRBJ2-1; clone_size: .; v_call: TRBV11-2; cdr3_nt: TGTGCCAGCAGCTTGGAGGTGGCCTCCTACAATGAGCAGTTCTTC; cdr3_aa: CASSLEVASYNEQFF
d_call: .; j_call: TRBJ2-7; clone_size: .; v_call: TRBV7-8; cdr3_nt: TGTGCCAGCAGCGAAGAAGGCGGCAACTACGAGCAGTACTTC; cdr3_aa: CASSEEGGNYEQYF
d_call: TRBD2; j_call: TRBJ2-3; clone_size: .; v_call: TRBV7-8; cdr3_nt: TGTGCCAGCAGCAGTGGCGGTGCCAGCGGGGTCTTGACAGATACGCAGTATTTT; cdr3_aa: CASSSGGASGVLTDTQYF
d_call: TRBD1; j_call: TRBJ1-6; clone_size: .; v_call: TRBV6-4; cdr3_nt: TGTGCCAGCAGTCCCGGGACAGGGGTCTTGAACTCCTATAATTCACCCCTCCACTTT; cdr3_aa: CASSPGTGVLNSYNSPLHF
d_call: .; j_call: TRBJ2-1; clone_size: .; v_call: TRBV4-3; cdr3_nt: TGCGCCAGCAGCCAAGCAGACACTAGCTACAATGAGCAGTTCTTC; cdr3_aa: CASSQADTSYNEQFF